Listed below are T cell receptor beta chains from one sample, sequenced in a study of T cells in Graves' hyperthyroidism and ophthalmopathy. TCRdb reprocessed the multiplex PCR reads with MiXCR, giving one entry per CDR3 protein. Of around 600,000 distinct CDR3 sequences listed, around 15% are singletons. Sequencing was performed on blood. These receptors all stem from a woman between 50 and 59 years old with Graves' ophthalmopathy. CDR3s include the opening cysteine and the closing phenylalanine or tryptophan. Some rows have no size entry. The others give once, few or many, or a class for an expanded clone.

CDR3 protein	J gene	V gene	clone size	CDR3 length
CASRSANQPQHF	TRBJ1-5	TRBV6-1	many	12
CASCTGGSAEKLFF	TRBJ1-4	TRBV19	few	14
CASSVSFGVSGNTIYF	TRBJ1-3	TRBV9	many	16
CASSLGRGLFPETQYF	TRBJ2-5	TRBV27	NA	16
CAWSVSGFEQYF	TRBJ2-7	TRBV30	many	12
CASSLGLGVEGEQFF	TRBJ2-1	TRBV7-3	many	15
CSIATGGARTEAFF	TRBJ1-1	TRBV29-1	many	14
CAWSRHMPYEQYF	TRBJ2-7	TRBV30	many	13
CASSQDTVGNIQYF	TRBJ2-4	TRBV3-1	many	14
CASSFSRQETQYF	TRBJ2-5	TRBV7-2	many	13
CASLGGVDEQFF	TRBJ2-1	TRBV12-3/TRBV12-4	many	12
CASSLDRLVTGELFF	TRBJ2-2	TRBV11-3	few	15
CASTPRLPSTDTQYF	TRBJ2-3	TRBV6-1	many	15
CASSPVPREVEAFF	TRBJ1-1	TRBV18	many	14
CASSYLAYSYNEQFF	TRBJ2-1	TRBV3-1	many	15
CASSPIGPNYGYTF	TRBJ1-2	TRBV7-2	many	14
CSARRLATNEKLFF	TRBJ1-4	TRBV20-1	few	14
CASKGGAGNQPQHF	TRBJ1-5	TRBV30	many	14
CASSLFWGAGAGVTNTGELFF	TRBJ2-2	TRBV2	NA	21
CASSHLWNTEAFF	TRBJ1-1	TRBV4-1	many	13
CASSFGHRGLNEQFF	TRBJ2-1	TRBV27	many	15
CASSFGRASPNEQFF	TRBJ2-1	TRBV27	NA	15
CASSLNGLLSNEQYF	TRBJ2-7	TRBV7-2	many	15
CASSSGQFGYTF	TRBJ1-2	TRBV7-9	many	12
CASSPGWDEQYF	TRBJ2-7	TRBV28	NA	12
CASSWTVGLGNTIYF	TRBJ1-3	TRBV5-1	NA	15
CASSDSAGNTGELFF	TRBJ2-2	TRBV6-5	NA	15
CASSFYTDYEQYF	TRBJ2-7	TRBV11-2	NA	13
CSVVGLTVNTEAFF	TRBJ1-1	TRBV29-1	many	14
CASKIGTSSYEQYF	TRBJ2-7	TRBV28	many	14
CASSGGTVSSYNEQFF	TRBJ2-1	TRBV6-1	many	16
CASSNQGYEQYF	TRBJ2-7	TRBV7-8	many	12
CASRTDRLAGAYEQYF	TRBJ2-7	TRBV6-2/TRBV6-3	many	16
CASSSQGDEQYF	TRBJ2-7	TRBV5-1	many	12
CSASTRESSYNEQFF	TRBJ2-1	TRBV29-1	NA	15
CASSEDGGRGGGELFF	TRBJ2-2	TRBV2	many	16
CASSFSGRAYNEQFF	TRBJ2-1	TRBV27	many	15
CASSAGFHNEQFF	TRBJ2-1	TRBV5-1	few	13
CASSSKVAQYF	TRBJ2-3	TRBV12-3/TRBV12-4	many	11
CASSADKREGRQETQYF	TRBJ2-5	TRBV9	many	17
CASGFGSGPRNEQFF	TRBJ2-1	TRBV12-5	many	15
CATILEGEQFF	TRBJ2-1	TRBV6-2/TRBV6-3	many	11
CASSDPSGSNEQFF	TRBJ2-1	TRBV5-1	NA	14
CASSPRGQPQHF	TRBJ1-5	TRBV18	many	12
CASSYVVEGFFTQYF	TRBJ2-3	TRBV6-5	NA	15
CSARSRKGTSGDTQYF	TRBJ2-3	TRBV20-1	NA	16
CSARSISYEQYF	TRBJ2-7	TRBV20-1	few	12
CASSGPGGTEAFF	TRBJ1-1	TRBV7-3	many	13
CASGFTGKGYEQYF	TRBJ2-7	TRBV30	NA	14
CASRLTAGELFF	TRBJ2-2	TRBV2	many	12
CASILRHLYYEQYF	TRBJ2-7	TRBV6-1	NA	14
CSAIGGAANYGYTF	TRBJ1-2	TRBV20-1	many	14
CASSKGTSGNNEQFF	TRBJ2-1	TRBV28	many	15